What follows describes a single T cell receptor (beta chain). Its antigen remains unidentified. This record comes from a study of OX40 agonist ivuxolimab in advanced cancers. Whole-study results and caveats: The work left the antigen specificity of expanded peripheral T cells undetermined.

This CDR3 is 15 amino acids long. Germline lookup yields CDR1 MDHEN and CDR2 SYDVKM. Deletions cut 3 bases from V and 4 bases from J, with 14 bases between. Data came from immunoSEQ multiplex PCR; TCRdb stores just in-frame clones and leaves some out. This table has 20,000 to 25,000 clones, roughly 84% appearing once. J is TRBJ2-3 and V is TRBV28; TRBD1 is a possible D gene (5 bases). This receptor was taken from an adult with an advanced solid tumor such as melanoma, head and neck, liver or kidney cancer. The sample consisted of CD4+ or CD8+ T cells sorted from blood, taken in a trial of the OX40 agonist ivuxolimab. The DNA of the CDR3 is TGTGCCAGCAGTTTCCCAGGGTTTTTGGCAGATACGCAGTATTTT. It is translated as CASSFPGFLADTQYF.